The source of this T cell receptor beta chain is a study of post-analysis software for immune sequencing data. About the study: The patients showed relapsing-remitting, secondary progressive and progressive-relapsing multiple sclerosis courses.

The V end was cut by 0 bases, the J end by 2 bases, with 17 bases between. CDR3 size: 16 residues. Germline V gene data show CDR1 as DFQATT and CDR2 as SNEGSKA (reference sequence). General observations from the study: In patients, 4 to 6 TRBV segments were more frequent than in controls, with TRBV5-6, TRBV5-1 and TRBV20-1 among them. Patients with multiple sclerosis recorded significantly lower normalized Chao1 diversity than controls, the study found.

Comments on this clonotype: Its antigen is not identified.

Each TCR beta cDNA library carried unique molecular identifiers. Approximately 0.5 million cDNA molecules were recovered from an input of roughly 0.85 to 10 million T cells. TCRdb re-derived calls from the PCR reads in MiXCR, one entry per CDR3 protein. This sample has fewer than 850,000 distinct CDR3 sequences, with 30% found just once. The chain is built from TRBV20-1 and TRBJ2-7, with D tentatively TRBD1 (5 bases). Source material: blood. The sequence was obtained from a girl under 18 with multiple sclerosis. The CDR3 protein is CSARDFRDSRPYEQYF. In DNA form, the CDR3 reads TGCAGTGCTAGAGATTTCCGAGACAGCCGTCCCTACGAGCAGTACTTC.